These 9 T cell receptor beta chains share one sample of origin, sequenced in a study of PD-1 blockade in classical Hodgkin lymphoma. The protocol was immunoSEQ multiplex PCR, while the TCRdb copy is restricted to in-frame clones and leaves out a portion. The sample contains roughly 20,000 clones, around 85% of which appear only once. Every one of the patients relapsed after autologous stem cell transplantation (brentuximab vedotin exposure was variable). Specimen: peripheral blood mononuclear cells (PBMCs), collected at baseline. The receptor set was obtained from a human donor with classical Hodgkin lymphoma.

The chain employs TRBV19 and TRBJ1-2, with D maybe TRBD1 (6 bases). This CDR3 has 13 amino acids. Trimming removed 3 bases from V and 4 bases from J, with 9 bases in between. The germline gives CDR1 LNHDA, CDR2 SQIVND (reference sequence). The CDR3 sequence is CASSINRVYGYTF. CDR3 DNA sequence: TGTGCCAGTAGTATCAACAGGGTCTATGGCTACACCTTC.

V usage is TRBV7-2 and J usage is TRBJ2-3, with 10 bases lining up with TRBD2. Losses at the gene ends were 1 base for V and 1 base for J; bases not matched to a gene: 11. Germline assignment: CDR1 SGHTA and CDR2 FQGNSA. The CDR3 is 19 residues long. The CDR3 DNA reads TGTGCCAGCAGCTTAGTGCCCTATAGGAGCGGGGGGGGCACAGATACGCAGTATTTT. It translates to CASSLVPYRSGGGTDTQYF.

This chain joins TRBV28 and TRBJ1-2; D unresolved. The CDR3 is 14 residues long. CDR1 MDHEN and CDR2 SYDVKM come from the germline V gene. V lost 2 bases to trimming and J lost 4 bases, with 11 bases between them. The CDR3 loop is CASSLGLGPYGYTF. CDR3 nucleotide sequence: TGTGCCAGCAGTTTAGGTTTAGGGCCCTATGGCTACACCTTC.

The genes are TRBV28 and TRBJ1-3; D is possibly TRBD1 (5 bases). With 6 bases removed from V and 0 bases from J, the gap between germline ends came to 12 bases. The length of the CDR3 is 15 residues. Germline loops: CDR1 MDHEN, CDR2 SYDVKM. The CDR3 loop reads CASSLFRGSGNTIYF. The CDR3 DNA reads as TGTGCCAGCAGCCTTTTTAGGGGCTCTGGAAACACCATATATTTT.

V is TRBV9 and J is TRBJ1-4, with unresolved D. Trimming stripped 4 bases from V and 6 bases from J, with 16 bases between. This CDR3 spans 15 amino acids. Germline CDR1 and CDR2: SGDLS and YYNGEE. The CDR3 coding sequence is TGTGCCAGCAGCCCCTCGGGCTGGAGAGATGAAAAACTGTTTTTT. Residues: CASSPSGWRDEKLFF.

The gene calls are TRBV10-3 and TRBJ1-2; D is unclear. CDR3 length: 12 amino acids. The V end was cut by 0 bases, the J end by 8 bases, with 7 bases between. Germline lookup yields CDR1 ENHRY and CDR2 SYGVKD. The CDR3 coding sequence is TGTGCCATCAGTGAGTCTGAGGGCGGCTACACCTTC. Amino acids: CAISESEGGYTF.

V usage is TRBV7-6 and J usage is TRBJ2-2; D unclear. This CDR3 region has 16 residues. Germline values: CDR1 SGHVS, CDR2 FNYEAQ. Between the trimmed V and J ends, which lost 5 bases and 0 bases, there was a span of 13 bases. CDR3 protein: CASSAALHSNTGELFF. CDR3 coding DNA: TGTGCCAGCAGCGCCGCCCTACACTCGAACACCGGGGAGCTGTTTTTT. Combining the CDR3 with reference TRBV7-6 and TRBJ2-2 gives the whole variable domain GAGVSQSPRYKVTKRGQDVALRCDPISGHVSLYWYRQALGQGPEFLTYFNYEAQQDKSGLPNDRFSAERPEGSISTLTIQRTEQRDSAMYRCASSAALHSNTGELFFGEGSRLTVL.

The chain employs TRBV9 and TRBJ2-1, with 14 bases matching TRBD2. The ends lost 3 bases at V and 1 base at J; junction bases unmatched: 9. The CDR3 runs 19 residues. Germline loops: CDR1 SGDLS, CDR2 YYNGEE. CDR3 bases: TGTGCCAGCAGCGGGAGGACTAGCGGGGGGCGACCGTCCTACAATGAGCAGTTCTTC. Translation: CASSGRTSGGRPSYNEQFF.

This clone appeared once. The chain has TRBV7-9 and TRBJ2-3; the match to TRBD2 covers 7 bases. J gave up 0 bases and V 1 base, and 4 bases lay outside the gene matches. The CDR3 is 16 residues long. CDR1 is SEHNR, CDR2 FQNEAQ, per germline (reference sequence). The CDR3: CASSLGQGGSTDTQYF. The CDR3 bases are TGTGCCAGCAGCTTAGGGCAGGGAGGGAGCACAGATACGCAGTATTTT.